Listed below are T cell receptor beta chains from one sample, sequenced in a study of cytomegalovirus exposure and HLA in healthy donors. Profiled with immunoSEQ multiplex PCR; TCRdb holds only in-frame clones, not every one. This sample carries more than 85,000 clones, around 70% of them seen once, and the ten largest clones take 3.2%. Source material: PBMCs. The receptors were gathered from a man aged 30 to 45 in good health and CMV-seronegative. Both conserved end residues are part of each CDR3. The D gene is left open where the match is weak. Clone size is shown for a subset of rows, as once, few, many or a class of expanded clone.

d_call	v_call	clone_size	j_call	cdr3_aa	cdr3_nt
TRBD2	TRBV7-9	.	TRBJ2-3	CASSLGTSGRSTQYF	TGTGCCAGCAGCTTAGGGACTAGCGGGAGGAGTACGCAGTATTTT
TRBD1	TRBV2	.	TRBJ2-3	CASAPPLTGPSTDTQYF	TGTGCCAGCGCCCCCCCTCTGACAGGGCCATCTACAGATACGCAGTATTTT
TRBD1	TRBV7-2	.	TRBJ2-5	CASSLPLGQGFETQYF	TGTGCCAGCAGCTTACCCCTCGGACAGGGGTTCGAGACCCAGTACTTC
TRBD2	TRBV7-3	once	TRBJ2-2	CASSPGLAGVGELFF	TGTGCCAGCAGCCCGGGACTAGCGGGAGTCGGGGAGCTGTTTTTT
TRBD1	TRBV19	.	TRBJ2-7	CASSRQGQGSYEQYF	TGTGCCAGTAGTCGACAGGGGCAGGGCTCCTACGAGCAGTACTTC
.	TRBV2	.	TRBJ1-2	CASSEAILLMSYGYTF	TGTGCCAGCAGTGAAGCGATACTGCTCATGTCCTATGGCTACACCTTC
TRBD2	TRBV4-2	.	TRBJ2-3	CASSQDWIAGGTADTQYF	TGTGCCAGCAGCCAAGATTGGATAGCGGGAGGTACGGCAGATACGCAGTATTTT
TRBD1	TRBV7-2	.	TRBJ2-2	CASSLQGVNTGELFF	TGTGCCAGCAGCTTACAGGGGGTGAACACCGGGGAGCTGTTTTTT
TRBD2	TRBV7-9	few	TRBJ2-1	CASSLGQGGGNEQFF	TGTGCCAGCAGCTTAGGCCAGGGCGGGGGCAATGAGCAGTTCTTC
.	TRBV19	.	TRBJ1-1	CASKDTSGTEAFF	TGTGCCAGTAAGGACACGTCCGGCACTGAAGCTTTCTTT
TRBD2	TRBV5-1	.	TRBJ2-3	CASSLAGTSTTDTQYF	TGCGCCAGCAGCTTGGCCGGGACTAGCACGACGGATACGCAGTATTTT
TRBD1	TRBV19	.	TRBJ1-5	CASTPRDRGLSNQPQHF	TGTGCCAGTACCCCCCGGGACAGGGGTTTGAGCAATCAGCCCCAGCATTTT
TRBD2	TRBV7-3	.	TRBJ2-5	CASSLSPSGDWGTQYF	TGTGCCAGCAGCTTAAGTCCTAGCGGAGACTGGGGGACCCAGTACTTC
TRBD2	TRBV5-4	.	TRBJ2-1	CASSSRAGGDPYNEQFF	TGTGCCAGCAGCTCGCGAGCGGGAGGAGACCCCTACAATGAGCAGTTCTTC
TRBD2	TRBV27	.	TRBJ2-1	CASRKLSGAYNEQFF	TGTGCCAGCCGAAAGCTAAGCGGGGCTTACAATGAGCAGTTCTTC
TRBD2	TRBV28	few	TRBJ2-2	CASSFGGTGTGELFF	TGTGCCAGCAGTTTCGGGGGGACGGGGACCGGGGAGCTGTTTTTT
.	TRBV11-3	few	TRBJ2-1	CASSLYGGNEQFF	TGTGCCAGCAGCTTATACGGAGGCAATGAGCAGTTCTTC
.	TRBV21-1	.	TRBJ2-2	CASSKNGTGYGELFF	TGTGCCAGCAGCAAAAATGGGACAGGGTACGGGGAGCTGTTTTTT
TRBD1	TRBV6-1	.	TRBJ1-6	CASSQSRDSNSPLHF	TGTGCCAGCAGTCAGTCCCGGGACAGCAATTCACCCCTCCACTTT
.	TRBV29-1	.	TRBJ1-2	CSALRRNYGYTF	TGCAGCGCACTGAGGAGGAACTATGGCTACACCTTC
.	TRBV7-2	.	TRBJ1-2	CASSLELQGFYGYTF	TGTGCCAGCAGCTTAGAACTCCAGGGGTTCTATGGCTACACCTTC
TRBD1	TRBV5-4	few	TRBJ1-1	CASSLSGTGGPEAFF	TGTGCCAGCAGCCTCTCAGGGACAGGGGGCCCTGAAGCTTTCTTT
.	TRBV4-2	.	TRBJ1-4	CASSQAHANNEKLFF	TGTGCCAGCAGCCAAGCTCACGCTAATAATGAAAAACTGTTTTTT
TRBD1	TRBV15	.	TRBJ1-5	CATSRGWAGGYSNQPQHF	TGTGCCACCAGCAGAGGGTGGGCAGGGGGGTATAGCAATCAGCCCCAGCATTTT
TRBD2	TRBV9	.	TRBJ2-7	CASSATSAPYEQYF	TGTGCCAGCAGCGCGACTAGCGCTCCCTACGAGCAGTACTTC
.	TRBV7-9	few	TRBJ1-4	CASSVDSQAGEKLFF	TGTGCCAGCAGCGTTGACAGCCAAGCGGGGGAAAAACTGTTTTTT
.	TRBV2	.	TRBJ2-7	CASSVGPSQHSYEQYF	TGTGCCAGCAGTGTTGGGCCTAGCCAACACTCCTACGAGCAGTACTTC
.	TRBV11-2	.	TRBJ1-1	CASSSRPVEETEAFF	TGTGCCAGCAGCTCGCGGCCAGTTGAGGAGACTGAAGCTTTCTTT
TRBD2	TRBV29-1	few	TRBJ2-5	CSVVGGETQYF	TGCAGCGTTGTGGGAGGGGAGACCCAGTACTTC
.	TRBV5-5	.	TRBJ1-2	CASSFGDNYGYTF	TGTGCCAGCAGCTTCGGGGATAACTATGGCTACACCTTC
.	TRBV6-1	.	TRBJ2-3	CASSVRGTYTDTQYF	TGTGCCAGCAGTGTACGGGGGACCTACACAGATACGCAGTATTTT
.	TRBV5-4	few	TRBJ2-3	CASSSRGSTDTQYF	TGTGCCAGCAGCTCGCGGGGCAGCACAGATACGCAGTATTTT
TRBD2	TRBV9	.	TRBJ2-1	CASSPTLAGGYNEQFF	TGTGCCAGCAGCCCCACCCTAGCGGGAGGCTACAATGAGCAGTTCTTC